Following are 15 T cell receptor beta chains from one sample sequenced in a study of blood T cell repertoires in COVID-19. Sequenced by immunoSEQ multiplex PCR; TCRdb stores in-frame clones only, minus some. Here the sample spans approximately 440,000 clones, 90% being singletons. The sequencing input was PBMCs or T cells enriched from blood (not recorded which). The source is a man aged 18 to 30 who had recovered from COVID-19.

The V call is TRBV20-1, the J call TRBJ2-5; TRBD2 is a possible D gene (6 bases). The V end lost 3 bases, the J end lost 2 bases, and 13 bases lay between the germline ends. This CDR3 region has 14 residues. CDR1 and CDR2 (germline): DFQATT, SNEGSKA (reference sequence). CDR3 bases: TGCAGTGCTAGTGGTCGGGAGTGGCAAGAGACCCAGTACTTC. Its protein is CSASGREWQETQYF.

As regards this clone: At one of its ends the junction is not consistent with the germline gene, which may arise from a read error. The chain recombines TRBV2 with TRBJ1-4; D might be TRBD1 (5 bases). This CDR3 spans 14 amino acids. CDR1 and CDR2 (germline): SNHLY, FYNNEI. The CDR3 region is CASSEATTGAGNHF. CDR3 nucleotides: TGTGCCAGCAGTGAAGCAACAACGGGTGCAGGGAACCATTTT.

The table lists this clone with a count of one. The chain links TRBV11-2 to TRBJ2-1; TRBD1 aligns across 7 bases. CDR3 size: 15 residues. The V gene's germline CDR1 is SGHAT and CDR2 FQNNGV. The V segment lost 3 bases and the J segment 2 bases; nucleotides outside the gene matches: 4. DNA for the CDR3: TGTGCCAGCAGCTTTGACAGGGTCACCTACAATGAGCAGTTCTTC. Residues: CASSFDRVTYNEQFF.

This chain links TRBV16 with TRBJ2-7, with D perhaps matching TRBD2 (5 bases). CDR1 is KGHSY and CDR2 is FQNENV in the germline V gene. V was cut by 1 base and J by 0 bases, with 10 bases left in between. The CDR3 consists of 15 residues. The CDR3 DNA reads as TGTGCCAGCAGCCAATTTCGGGGTTTCTCCTACGAGCAGTACTTC. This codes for CASSQFRGFSYEQYF.

The CDR3 nucleotides are TGTGCCAGCAGTTTACGGGTAGCGGGACTCCGAGAGGGAGAGCAGTACTTC. Translation gives CASSLRVAGLREGEQYF. The chain employs TRBV28 and TRBJ2-7; 8 bases agree with TRBD2. Germline V gene sequence: CDR1 MDHEN, CDR2 SYDVKM. The CDR3 extends over 17 amino acids. V lost 2 bases and J lost 7; bases outside the gene matches: 16.

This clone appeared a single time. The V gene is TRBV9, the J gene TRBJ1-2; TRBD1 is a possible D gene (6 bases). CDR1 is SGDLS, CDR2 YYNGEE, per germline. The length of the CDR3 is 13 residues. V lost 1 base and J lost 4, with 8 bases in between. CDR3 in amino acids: CASSVRGTYGYTF. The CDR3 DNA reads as TGTGCCAGCAGCGTAAGGGGGACCTATGGCTACACCTTC.

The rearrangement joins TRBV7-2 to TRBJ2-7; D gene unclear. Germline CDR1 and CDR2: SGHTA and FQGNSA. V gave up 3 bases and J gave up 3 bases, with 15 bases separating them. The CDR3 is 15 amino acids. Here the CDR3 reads CASSFRDNTDYEQYF. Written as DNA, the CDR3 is TGTGCCAGCAGCTTTCGCGATAACACAGACTACGAGCAGTACTTC.

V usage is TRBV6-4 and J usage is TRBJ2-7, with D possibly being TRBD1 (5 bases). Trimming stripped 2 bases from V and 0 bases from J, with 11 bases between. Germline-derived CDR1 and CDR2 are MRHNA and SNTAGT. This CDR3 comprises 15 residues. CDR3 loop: CASSDPDSSSYEQYF. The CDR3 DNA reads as TGTGCCAGCAGTGACCCCGACAGCAGCTCCTACGAGCAGTACTTC.

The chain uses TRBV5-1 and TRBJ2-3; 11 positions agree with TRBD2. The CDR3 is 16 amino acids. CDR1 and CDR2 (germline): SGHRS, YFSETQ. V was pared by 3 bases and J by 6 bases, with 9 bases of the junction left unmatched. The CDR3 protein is CASSSGLAGGWDTQYF. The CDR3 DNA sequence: TGCGCCAGCAGCTCCGGACTAGCGGGCGGCTGGGATACGCAGTATTTT.

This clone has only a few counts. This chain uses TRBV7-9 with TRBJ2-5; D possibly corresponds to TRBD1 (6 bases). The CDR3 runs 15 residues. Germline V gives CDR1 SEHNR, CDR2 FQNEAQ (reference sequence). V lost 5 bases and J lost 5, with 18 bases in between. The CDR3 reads CASSPVRGGSETQYF. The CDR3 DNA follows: TGTGCCAGCAGCCCGGTGAGAGGGGGATCGGAGACCCAGTACTTC.

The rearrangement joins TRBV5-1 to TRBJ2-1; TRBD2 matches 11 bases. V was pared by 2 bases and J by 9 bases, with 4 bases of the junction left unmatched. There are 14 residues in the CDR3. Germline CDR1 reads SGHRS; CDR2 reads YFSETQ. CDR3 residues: CASSLLAGVGEQFF. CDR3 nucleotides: TGCGCCAGCAGCTTACTAGCGGGAGTTGGTGAGCAGTTCTTC.

The CDR3 is CASSPTSGRARRFEQYF. The CDR3 DNA sequence: TGTGCCAGTAGTCCGACTAGCGGGAGGGCCAGGCGGTTCGAGCAGTACTTC. The gene calls are TRBV19 and TRBJ2-7; 14 bases fit TRBD2. The CDR3 loop spans 17 amino acids. The germline gives CDR1 LNHDA, CDR2 SQIVND (reference sequence). The V segment lost 5 bases and the J segment 6 bases; nucleotides outside the gene matches: 12.

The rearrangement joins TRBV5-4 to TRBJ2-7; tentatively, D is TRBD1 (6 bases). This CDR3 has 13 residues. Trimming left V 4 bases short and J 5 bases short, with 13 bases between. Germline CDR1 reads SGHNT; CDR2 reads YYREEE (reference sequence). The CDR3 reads CASSIRGGDEQYF. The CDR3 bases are TGTGCCAGCAGCATAAGAGGGGGAGACGAGCAGTACTTC.

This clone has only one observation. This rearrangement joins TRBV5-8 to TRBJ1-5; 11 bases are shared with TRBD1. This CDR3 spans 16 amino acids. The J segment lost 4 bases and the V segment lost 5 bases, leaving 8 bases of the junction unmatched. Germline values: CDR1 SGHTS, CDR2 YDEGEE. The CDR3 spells CASRTRDRGANQPQHF. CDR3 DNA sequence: TGTGCCAGCAGAACGCGGGACAGGGGGGCTAATCAGCCCCAGCATTTT.

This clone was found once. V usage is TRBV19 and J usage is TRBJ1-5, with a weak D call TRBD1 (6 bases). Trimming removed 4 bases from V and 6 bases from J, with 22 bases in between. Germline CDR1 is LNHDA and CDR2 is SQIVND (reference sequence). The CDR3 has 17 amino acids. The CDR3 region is CASSRMTLDSEGQPQHF. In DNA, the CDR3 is TGTGCCAGTAGTAGGATGACCCTGGACAGTGAGGGTCAGCCCCAGCATTTT. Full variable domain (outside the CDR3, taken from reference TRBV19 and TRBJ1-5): DGGITQSPKYLFRKEGQNVTLSCEQNLNHDAMYWYRQDPGQGLRLIYYSQIVNDFQKGDIAEGYSVSREKKESFPLTVTSAQKNPTAFYLCASSRMTLDSEGQPQHFGDGTRLSIL.